What follows is one TCR beta chain and its context. Its antigen is undetermined. These data originate in a study of cytomegalovirus exposure and HLA in healthy donors. General observations from the study: In a later analysis, HLA-associated beta chains showed higher expansion and lower generation probabilities than comparable chains.

Germline V lookup: CDR1 MDHEN, CDR2 SYDVKM. The CDR3 is 16 residues long. Trimming left V 5 bases short and J 6 bases short, with 22 bases between. In the PCR, 60 Vbeta and 13 Jbeta primers were used. Measured with immunoSEQ multiplex PCR; TCRdb has only the in-frame clones, and not every one. This sample carries about 130,000 clones, 70% to 75% of them seen once, and the ten largest clones take about 3.4%. The material sequenced was PBMCs. The receptor comes from a man aged 30 to 45 in good health and CMV-seronegative. V and J are TRBV28 and TRBJ1-1, with a weak D call TRBD1 (5 bases). CDR3 residues: CASSLLTGGGKAEAFF. In DNA form, the CDR3 reads TGTGCCAGCAGTCTTTTAACGGGGGGAGGCAAGGCTGAAGCTTTCTTT.